The 27 T cell receptor beta chains in this list originate from one sample, sequenced in a study of cytomegalovirus exposure and HLA in healthy donors. The study ran its PCR with 60 Vbeta and 13 Jbeta primers. Data came from immunoSEQ multiplex PCR; TCRdb stores just in-frame clones and leaves some out. The sample carries roughly 200,000 clones, roughly 85% recorded once. Sequencing was done on a sample of PBMCs. The source is a woman between 50 and 59 years old in good health and CMV-seronegative.

V usage is TRBV15 and J usage is TRBJ2-1; D not certain. V was trimmed by 2 bases and J by 9 bases, leaving 14 bases between them. Germline lookup yields CDR1 LNHNV and CDR2 YYDKDF (reference sequence). The CDR3 sequence is 14 residues long. Here the CDR3 DNA reads TGTGCCACCAGCAGACGCCTCCAGGCAGGTGAGCAGTTCTTC. Translated: CATSRRLQAGEQFF.

This chain uses TRBV18 with TRBJ2-7; TRBD2 is a possible D gene (5 bases). The CDR3 contains 17 residues. V gave up 2 bases and J gave up 4 bases, with 21 bases separating them. The germline CDR1 and CDR2 sequences are KGHSH and LQKENI. In DNA form, the CDR3 reads TGTGCCAGCTCACCAGCATGGGAGCGCGAGTACCTATACGAGCAGTACTTC. Its translation: CASSPAWEREYLYEQYF.

The chain recombines TRBV7-9 with TRBJ2-7; TRBD2 matches 11 bases. V gave up 4 bases and J gave up 2 bases; unmatched junction bases: 4. In germline, CDR1 is SEHNR, CDR2 FQNEAQ (reference sequence). CDR3 size: 15 residues. The CDR3 region is CASSSTGLAAYEQYF. Here the CDR3 DNA reads TGTGCCAGCAGCTCAACGGGACTAGCGGCCTACGAGCAGTACTTC.

The chain employs TRBV13 and TRBJ2-5, with 7 bases lining up with TRBD2. The CDR3 contains 20 residues. CDR1 and CDR2 (germline): PRHDT, FYEKMQ (reference sequence). V gave up 2 bases and J gave up 5 bases; unmatched junction bases: 23. The CDR3 region has the DNA TGTGCCAGCAGCTTACGCGTAGGAGGGAGCGGGGAACCGTTCAGGGAGACCCAGTACTTC. The encoded protein is CASSLRVGGSGEPFRETQYF. Looking up the rest from reference TRBV13 and TRBJ2-5 gives the full variable domain: AAGVIQSPRHLIKEKRETATLKCYPIPRHDTVYWYQQGPGQDPQFLISFYEKMQSDKGSIPDRFSAQQFSDYHSELNMSSLELGDSALYFCASSLRVGGSGEPFRETQYFGPGTRLLVL.

The chain has TRBV5-4 and TRBJ2-1; 7 bases agree with TRBD2. V dropped 6 bases and J dropped 4; count of bases not matched to a gene: 10. This CDR3 spans 15 amino acids. Germline values: CDR1 SGHNT, CDR2 YYREEE (reference sequence). CDR3: CASTLGAGIYNEQFF. CDR3 bases: TGTGCCAGCACCCTGGGAGCGGGAATTTACAATGAGCAGTTCTTC.

Here the CDR3 DNA reads TGTGCCAGCTCACCACGGGCTAACACCGGGGAGCTGTTTTTT. As protein: CASSPRANTGELFF. This chain connects TRBV18 to TRBJ2-2; D is unresolved. The CDR3 extends over 14 amino acids. The germline V and J ends were trimmed by 1 base and 2 bases, with 5 bases remaining between them. Germline V gene lookup returns CDR1 KGHSH and CDR2 LQKENI.

The genes are TRBV18 and TRBJ2-5; 9 bases match TRBD2. Unmatched junction bases numbered 6, after V lost 6 bases and J lost 1 base. Per germline, CDR1 KGHSH and CDR2 LQKENI. The CDR3 has 15 residues. CDR3 coding DNA: TGTGCCAGCTCTCCTGAGGGACTAGCCCAAGAGACCCAGTACTTC. As protein: CASSPEGLAQETQYF. Looking up the rest from reference TRBV18 and TRBJ2-5 gives the full variable domain: NAGVMQNPRHLVRRRGQEARLRCSPMKGHSHVYWYRQLPEEGLKFMVYLQKENIIDESGMPKERFSAEFPKEGPSILRIQQVVRGDSAAYFCASSPEGLAQETQYFGPGTRLLVL.

The V call is TRBV7-6, the J call TRBJ2-5; perhaps TRBD1 as D (6 bases). Germline-derived CDR1 and CDR2 are SGHVS and FNYEAQ. The CDR3 is made up of 12 amino acids. Trimming removed 6 bases from V and 3 bases from J, with 8 bases in between. CDR3 sequence reads: CASSHREETQYF. DNA for the CDR3: TGTGCCAGCAGTCACAGGGAAGAGACCCAGTACTTC.

The V and J genes are TRBV7-2 and TRBJ1-5; D gene ambiguous. The CDR3 runs to 15 residues. Germline V gene data show CDR1 as SGHTA and CDR2 as FQGNSA. Trimming removed 1 base at V and 5 bases at J, with 12 bases between. The CDR3 spells CASSLEYIAHQPQHF. The CDR3 bases are TGTGCCAGCAGCTTAGAGTACATAGCTCATCAGCCCCAGCATTTT.

The chain uses TRBV18 and TRBJ1-2; 7 bases map to TRBD1. Per germline, CDR1 KGHSH and CDR2 LQKENI. There are 13 residues in the CDR3. Trimming at V came to 3 bases and at J to 4 bases, leaving 2 bases not matched to a gene. CDR3 DNA: TGTGCCAGCTCACCGCGGGACAGCTATGGCTACACCTTC. It yields the protein CASSPRDSYGYTF.

The chain recombines TRBV6-1 with TRBJ1-1; 8 bases align to TRBD1. Germline-derived CDR1 and CDR2 are MNHNS and SASEGT. Trimming at V came to 7 bases and at J to 11 bases, leaving 6 bases not matched to a gene. The CDR3 totals 11 residues. DNA for the CDR3: TGTGCCAGCATCATGGACAGGGACGCTTTCTTT. It encodes CASIMDRDAFF.

This clone was detected once. The chain is built from TRBV5-1 and TRBJ1-2; 7 bases agree with TRBD1. Germline V gives CDR1 SGHRS, CDR2 YFSETQ. Trimming at V came to 7 bases and at J to 1 base, leaving 7 bases not matched to a gene. This CDR3 has 14 amino acids. The CDR3 spells CASHKDRNNYGYTF. The CDR3, as DNA: TGCGCCAGCCACAAGGACAGGAATAACTATGGCTACACCTTC.

This chain uses TRBV2 with TRBJ1-5; tentatively, D is TRBD1 (5 bases). The CDR3 contains 14 residues. Looked up from germline, CDR1 is SNHLY and CDR2 is FYNNEI. V dropped 4 bases and J dropped 3 bases, with 10 bases sitting between them. The CDR3 reads CASSAQALNQPQHF. For the CDR3, the DNA is TGTGCCAGCAGTGCACAGGCGCTCAATCAGCCCCAGCATTTT.

This clone occurred a few times. V is TRBV28 and J is TRBJ2-4; a possible D gene is TRBD2 (5 bases). Deletions cut 8 bases from V and 6 bases from J, with 14 bases between. This CDR3 contains 13 residues. From germline, CDR1 is MDHEN and CDR2 SYDVKM. The DNA for the CDR3 is TGTGCCAGCGAAGACGGGAATCTAAACATTCAGTACTTC. Encoded protein: CASEDGNLNIQYF. The full variable domain, in which reference TRBV28 and TRBJ2-4 provide the parts outside the CDR3, is DVKVTQSSRYLVKRTGEKVFLECVQDMDHENMFWYRQDPGLGLRLIYFSYDVKMKEKGDIPEGYSVSREKKERFSLILESASTNQTSMYLCASEDGNLNIQYFGAGTRLSVL.

The chain couples TRBV6-5 to TRBJ2-2, with D tentatively TRBD1 (5 bases). V was cut by 0 bases and J by 1 base, with 9 bases left in between. CDR1 and CDR2 (germline): MNHEY, SVGAGI. CDR3 length equals 16 residues. The CDR3 DNA reads TGTGCCAGCAGTTACTCGCGGACACTGAACACCGGGGAGCTGTTTTTT. Translated: CASSYSRTLNTGELFF.

This chain connects TRBV29-1 to TRBJ2-7; D remains unclear. The ends were cut back, 4 bases at V and 1 base at J, with 11 bases in the middle. CDR1 and CDR2 (germline): SQVTM, ANQGSEA. The CDR3 sequence is 13 residues long. CDR3 bases: TGCAGCGTTGTGGAGACGTCTTCCTACGAGCAGTACTTC. It encodes CSVVETSSYEQYF.

The chain recombines TRBV7-8 with TRBJ1-2; 7 positions agree with TRBD1. The V segment lost 5 bases and the J segment 5 bases; nucleotides outside the gene matches: 8. The CDR3 runs 14 residues. Germline V lookup: CDR1 SGHVS, CDR2 FQNEAQ. CDR3 coding DNA: TGTGCCAGCAGCGATGAACAGGGGTTATATGGCTACACCTTC. It specifies CASSDEQGLYGYTF.

The rearrangement uses TRBV27 and TRBJ2-7, with 9 positions matching TRBD1. With V trimmed by 0 bases and J by 3 bases, 3 bases remained unmatched. Germline lookup yields CDR1 MNHEY and CDR2 SMNVEV (reference sequence). The CDR3 totals 15 residues. The CDR3 reads CASSLSGTGYYEQYF. CDR3 in DNA: TGTGCCAGCAGTTTATCCGGGACAGGGTACTACGAGCAGTACTTC.

The V and J genes are TRBV6-5 and TRBJ1-1; a weak D match, TRBD1 (5 bases). Germline lookup yields CDR1 MNHEY and CDR2 SVGAGI. The CDR3 spans 14 residues. The V end lost 2 bases, the J end lost 2 bases, and 9 bases lay between the germline ends. The CDR3 region is CASSYRRGNTEAFF. Here the CDR3 DNA reads TGTGCCAGCAGTTACAGGAGGGGCAACACTGAAGCTTTCTTT.

J is TRBJ2-6 and V is TRBV6-1; no definite D call. This CDR3 has 11 amino acids. V shed 6 bases and J shed 12 bases, with 9 bases lying between them. Germline lookup yields CDR1 MNHNS and CDR2 SASEGT. The CDR3 bases are TGTGCCAGCAGCCGGCCAGGCGTCCTGACTTTC. Its protein is CASSRPGVLTF.

The rearrangement links TRBV18 to TRBJ1-5; D perhaps matches TRBD1 (5 bases). V lost 3 bases, J lost 8 bases, and 17 bases lay in between. The CDR3 is made up of 15 amino acids. Germline lookup yields CDR1 KGHSH and CDR2 LQKENI. The CDR3 sequence: CASSPQDRGIEPQHF. CDR3 DNA: TGTGCCAGCTCACCCCAGGATAGGGGAATCGAGCCCCAGCATTTT. Full variable domain (outside the CDR3, taken from reference TRBV18 and TRBJ1-5): NAGVMQNPRHLVRRRGQEARLRCSPMKGHSHVYWYRQLPEEGLKFMVYLQKENIIDESGMPKERFSAEFPKEGPSILRIQQVVRGDSAAYFCASSPQDRGIEPQHFGDGTRLSIL.

The V and J genes are TRBV28 and TRBJ2-1, with 9 positions matching TRBD2. CDR1 is MDHEN and CDR2 is SYDVKM in the germline V gene. CDR3 length: 15 amino acids. V shed 3 bases, J shed 13 bases, and the junction held 13 bases outside the gene matches. DNA for the CDR3: TGTGCCAGCAGTTTGGGACTAGCCGTGACAATGAAACAGTTCTTC. It translates to CASSLGLAVTMKQFF.

DNA of the CDR3: TGTGCCAGCTCACCGATGAGCCCGGGACAGGGTCATGGCAATCAGCCCCAGCATTTT. The encoded protein is CASSPMSPGQGHGNQPQHF. The V gene is TRBV18, the J gene TRBJ1-5; 9 bases line up with TRBD1. CDR1 and CDR2 from the germline V gene are KGHSH and LQKENI. This CDR3 comprises 19 residues. Unmatched junction bases numbered 14, after V lost 3 bases and J lost 2 bases.

The CDR3 loop reads CASSHQAPGQGRTDTQYF. In DNA, the CDR3 is TGTGCCAGCAGTCACCAAGCCCCGGGACAGGGAAGGACAGATACGCAGTATTTT. This chain connects TRBV28 to TRBJ2-3; 9 nucleotides agree with TRBD1. V trimming: 5 bases; J trimming: 3 bases; junction bases outside the gene matches: 15. Germline CDR1 reads MDHEN; CDR2 reads SYDVKM. This CDR3 is built from 18 residues.

Here the CDR3 DNA reads TGCGCCAGCAGCTTGCGACTAGCGGTTGAAGAGACCCAGTACTTC. Translated, it gives CASSLRLAVEETQYF. The rearrangement joins TRBV5-1 to TRBJ2-5; 9 bases match TRBD2. This CDR3 spans 15 amino acids. The ends lost 1 base at V and 3 bases at J; junction bases unmatched: 4. From germline, CDR1 is SGHRS and CDR2 YFSETQ.

Only one count was recorded for this clone. The chain has TRBV7-2 and TRBJ2-3, with TRBD1 matching 7 bases. Germline trimming cut 5 bases from V and 6 bases from J; bases unmatched to any gene: 8. The germline CDR1 and CDR2 sequences are SGHTA and FQGNSA. This CDR3 contains 14 residues. This chain's CDR3 is CASSSRDSVDTQYF. CDR3 sequence (DNA): TGTGCCAGCAGCAGCCGGGACAGCGTGGATACGCAGTATTTT.

The chain uses TRBV7-9 and TRBJ2-5, with 7 bases that match TRBD1. The germline V gene has CDR1 SEHNR and CDR2 FQNEAQ (reference sequence). The junction had 10 bases not matched to a gene; V was cut back by 5 bases and J by 4 bases. This CDR3 is built from 15 residues. CDR3 sequence: CASSRDSLFPETQYF. The CDR3 DNA reads as TGTGCCAGCAGCCGGGACAGCCTGTTTCCAGAGACCCAGTACTTC.